The clone carrying this T cell receptor (beta chain) was counted at least ten times. No antigen is known for it. Template switching supplied a universal primer site; unique molecular identifiers were carried on the cDNA. TCRdb processed the 5' RACE reads anew with MiXCR; each CDR3 protein has one entry. The table records 450,000 or so distinct CDR3 sequences, 13% to 15% of them present only once. The V and J ends lost 4 bases and 5 bases respectively, with 11 bases between them. CDR1 is MNHEY, CDR2 SMNVEV, per germline (reference sequence). The length of the CDR3 is 13 residues. The sample is drawn from a study of identical twins. Study-wide findings and caveats: Analyses of zero insertions could be partly confounded by invariant MAIT and iNKT cells.

Only healthy Caucasians were enrolled as donors. This same sample was also part of a study on yellow fever vaccine responses in identical twins. As that report states: Among the twins, the vaccine T cell response reportedly seemed partly convergent and partly personalized.

The sequenced material came from CD4+ T cells sorted from blood. The source is a woman younger than 30 in good health. The chain employs TRBV27 and TRBJ2-5; D possibly corresponds to TRBD2 (5 bases). The CDR3 spells CASSYTSAETQYF. The CDR3 coding sequence is TGTGCCAGCAGTTATACTAGTGCGGAGACCCAGTACTTC.